This T cell receptor beta chain was sequenced during a study of blood T cell repertoires in COVID-19. In the original workflow: Amplification with reference gene primers provided the estimates of nucleated cell counts. The assay was immunoSEQ multiplex PCR, and TCRdb's table has in-frame clones only and misses some. The V and J calls and the clone size are those of that table, but D and trimming were determined from the DNA. Seen here are approximately 50,000 clones, around 87% observed once, and the top ten hold approximately 5%. CDR1 is SEHNR, CDR2 FQNEAQ, per germline (reference sequence). Trimming cost V 0 bases and J 6 bases; bases outside gene matches: 10. The CDR3 sequence is 17 residues long.

Sequenced sample: peripheral blood. This receptor was taken from a human donor in a cohort sampled during active COVID-19. V and J are TRBV7-9 and TRBJ2-3, with TRBD2 identical over 9 bases. The CDR3, as DNA: TGTGCCAGCAGCTTAGCGATAGGTAGCGGGAGCCCCGATACGCAGTATTTT. As protein: CASSLAIGSGSPDTQYF.